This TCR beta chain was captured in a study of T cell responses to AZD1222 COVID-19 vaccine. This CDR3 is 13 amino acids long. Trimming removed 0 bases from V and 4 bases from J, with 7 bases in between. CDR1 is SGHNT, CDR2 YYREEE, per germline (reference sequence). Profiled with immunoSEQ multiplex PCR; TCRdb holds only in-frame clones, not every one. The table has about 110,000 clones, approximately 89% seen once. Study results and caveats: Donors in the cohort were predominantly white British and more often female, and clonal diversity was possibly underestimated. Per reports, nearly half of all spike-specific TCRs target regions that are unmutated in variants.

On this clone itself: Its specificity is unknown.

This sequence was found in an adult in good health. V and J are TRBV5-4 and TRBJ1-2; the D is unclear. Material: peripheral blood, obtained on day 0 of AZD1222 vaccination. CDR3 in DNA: TGTGCCAGCAGCTTGGTTGGTCGCTATGGCTACACCTTC. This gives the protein CASSLVGRYGYTF.